Described below is a single T cell receptor (beta chain) sequence and its context. Stated time point: after neoadjuvant nivolumab, at surgical resection. These oral cavity squamous cell carcinomas were HPV-negative and locally advanced. No culture or expansion preceded analysis of these blood cells. Produced via immunoSEQ multiplex PCR; TCRdb's table is partial and in-frame only. The repertoire consists of roughly 15,000 clones, with roughly 74% occurring once and the leading ten covering less than 3.5%. The record originates from a study of neoadjuvant anti-PD-1 for oral cavity cancer. Across the study: Non-progressing patients received a fourth nivolumab dose near day 43, then surgery on days 50-56.

Per the germline V gene, CDR1 is SGHTA and CDR2 is FQGNSA. Trimming took 1 base from V and 3 from J, leaving 7 bases between them. The CDR3 is made up of 13 amino acids. This receptor was taken from a person between 40 and 85 years old with oral cavity squamous cell carcinoma. The starting material was PBMCs, obtained after nivolumab (anti-PD-1) treatment. This rearrangement joins TRBV7-2 to TRBJ2-7, with D possibly being TRBD1 (6 bases). The CDR3 loop reads CASSLVGGYEQYF. The CDR3, as DNA: TGTGCCAGCAGCTTAGTAGGGGGCTACGAGCAGTACTTC.